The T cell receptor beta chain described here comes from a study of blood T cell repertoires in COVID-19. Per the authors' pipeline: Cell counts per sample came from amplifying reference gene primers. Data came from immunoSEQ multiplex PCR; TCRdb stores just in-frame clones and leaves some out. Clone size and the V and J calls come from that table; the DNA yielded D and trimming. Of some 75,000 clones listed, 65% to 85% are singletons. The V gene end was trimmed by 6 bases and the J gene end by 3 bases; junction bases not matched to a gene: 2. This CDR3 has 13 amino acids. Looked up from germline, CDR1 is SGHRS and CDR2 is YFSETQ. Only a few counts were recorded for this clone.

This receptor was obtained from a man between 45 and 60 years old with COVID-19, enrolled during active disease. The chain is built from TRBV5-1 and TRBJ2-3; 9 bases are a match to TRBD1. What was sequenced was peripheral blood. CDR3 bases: TGCGCCAGCAAGGGGACAGGGACAGATACGCAGTATTTT. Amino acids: CASKGTGTDTQYF.